One and the same sample provided the 32 T cell receptor beta chains below, sequenced in a study of T cells in Graves' hyperthyroidism and ophthalmopathy. TCR beta CDR3 region amplification was performed from RNA transcripts. HTBI primers were used for first-round RT-PCR of the TCR CDR3. One entry per CDR3 protein, called by TCRdb with MiXCR from the multiplex PCR reads. The sample includes approximately 490,000 distinct CDR3 sequences, 20% to 25% of them seen just once. The specimen sequenced was blood. The receptors originated from a woman aged 70-85 years with Graves' ophthalmopathy.

The J gene is TRBJ2-3, the V gene TRBV18; TRBD2 agrees at 12 bases. V lost 3 bases and J lost 5; bases outside the gene matches: 9. The germline CDR1 and CDR2 sequences are KGHSH and LQKENI. The length of the CDR3 is 17 residues. CDR3 protein: CASSPMTSGSLGDTQYF. CDR3 DNA: TGTGCCAGCTCACCTATGACTAGCGGGAGTCTCGGAGATACGCAGTATTTT. Drawing the rest from reference TRBV18 and TRBJ2-3, the complete variable domain is NAGVMQNPRHLVRRRGQEARLRCSPMKGHSHVYWYRQLPEEGLKFMVYLQKENIIDESGMPKERFSAEFPKEGPSILRIQQVVRGDSAAYFCASSPMTSGSLGDTQYFGPGTRLTVL.

This rearrangement joins TRBV7-2 to TRBJ1-4, with D hard to call. Germline V lookup: CDR1 SGHTA, CDR2 FQGNSA. Between the trimmed V and J ends, which lost 5 bases and 2 bases, there was a span of 12 bases. There are 15 residues in the CDR3. The CDR3 nucleotides read TGTGCCAGCAGCGGATTTATGGGGACTAATGAAAAACTGTTTTTT. As protein: CASSGFMGTNEKLFF.

With regard to this clonotype: A read error may account for a junction end that differs from germline. The chain recombines TRBV24-1 with TRBJ1-1; TRBD1 agrees at 8 bases. The CDR3 has 17 amino acids. From germline, CDR1 is KGHDR and CDR2 SFDVKD. Written as DNA, the CDR3 is TGTGCCACCAGTGGTTTGCAGCAGCAGGGGGCGTCCACTGAAGCTTTCTTT. Its translation: CATSGLQQQGASTEAFF.

A few counts support this clonotype. V and J are TRBV19 and TRBJ2-7, with 8 bases fitting TRBD1. Trimming took 4 bases from V and 4 from J; bases not matched to a gene: 6. The V gene's germline CDR1 is LNHDA and CDR2 SQIVND (reference sequence). This CDR3 is built from 14 residues. The CDR3 region has the DNA TGTGCCAGTAGTAAAAGGACAGGGCCTTACGAGCAGTACTTC. Its translation: CASSKRTGPYEQYF.

V and J are TRBV11-3 and TRBJ1-2; 7 nucleotides match TRBD1. In germline, CDR1 is SGHNT, CDR2 YENEEA. The CDR3 spans 19 residues. V trimming: 5 bases; J trimming: 0 bases; junction bases outside the gene matches: 18. The CDR3 region has the DNA TGTGCCAGCAGCATCCGGACAGGCGCCGGAACCCAGTCTAACTATGGCTACACCTTC. Protein: CASSIRTGAGTQSNYGYTF.

Turning to this clonotype: Germline is not matched at one junction end, which may reflect a read error. The rearrangement links TRBV13 to TRBJ2-7; 10 positions agree with TRBD2. Germline values: CDR1 PRHDT, CDR2 FYEKMQ (reference sequence). There are 16 residues in the CDR3. CDR3 nucleotides: TGCGCCAGCAGCCCCCTAATGGCTAGCGGGAGAAACGAGCAGTACTTC. It translates to CASSPLMASGRNEQYF.

The V call is TRBV14, the J call TRBJ1-4, with D possibly being TRBD1 (6 bases). Trimming left V 4 bases short and J 8 bases short, with 14 bases between. This CDR3 spans 14 amino acids. Germline V CDR1 and CDR2: SGHDN, FVKESK. The CDR3 bases are TGTGCCAGCAGCCGGAGCGACAGGACAGAAAAACTGTTTTTT. It yields the protein CASSRSDRTEKLFF. The full variable domain, with the rest looked up from reference TRBV14 and TRBJ1-4, is EAGVTQFPSHSVIEKGQTVTLRCDPISGHDNLYWYRRVMGKEIKFLLHFVKESKQDESGMPNNRFLAERTGGTYSTLKVQPAELEDSGVYFCASSRSDRTEKLFFGSGTQLSVL.

The gene calls are TRBV6-5 and TRBJ1-2, with a possible D match to TRBD1 (5 bases). Trimming took 0 bases from V and 4 from J, leaving 9 bases between them. The CDR3 length is 14 residues. Germline CDR1 is MNHEY and CDR2 is SVGAGI. CDR3 in DNA: TGTGCCAGCAGTTACTCGATAGGGGCCTATGGCTACACCTTC. Translation gives CASSYSIGAYGYTF.

The V and J genes are TRBV20-1 and TRBJ2-3, with 9 bases identical to TRBD1. V was pared by 8 bases and J by 2 bases, with 5 bases of the junction left unmatched. The CDR3 length is 13 residues. Germline CDR1 reads DFQATT; CDR2 reads SNEGSKA (reference sequence). CDR3 nucleotide sequence: TGCAGTACTGGGACAGGGAACACAGATACGCAGTATTTT. Protein product: CSTGTGNTDTQYF.

This clonotype was detected ten times or more. This chain uses TRBV3-1 with TRBJ1-2; D unresolved. CDR1 and CDR2 (germline): LGHDT, YNNKEL (reference sequence). The CDR3 has 12 residues. The ends were cut back, 5 bases at V and 2 bases at J, with 6 bases in the middle. In DNA, the CDR3 is TGTGCCAGCAGCGCCAGGAACTATGGCTACACCTTC. Translation: CASSARNYGYTF.

As concerns this clonotype: An end of the junction differs from the germline gene, which may be a read error. V is TRBV3-1 and J is TRBJ1-3; D unresolved. In germline, CDR1 is LGHDT, CDR2 YNNKEL (reference sequence). This CDR3 spans 16 amino acids. In DNA form, the CDR3 reads TGTGCCGGCAGCCAAGTTTCTATCACCTCTGGAAACACCATATATTTT. Its protein is CAGSQVSITSGNTIYF.

The chain combines TRBV6-1 with TRBJ1-5, with TRBD1 identical over 9 bases. CDR3 length: 15 amino acids. Germline values: CDR1 MNHNS, CDR2 SASEGT. Trimming took 8 bases from V and 2 from J; bases not matched to a gene: 7. CDR3 nucleotide sequence: TGTGCCAGCGGTCGGGACAGGGAGGGCAATCAGCCCCAGCATTTT. Translating it yields CASGRDREGNQPQHF.

This clonotype came up many times. The rearrangement links TRBV2 to TRBJ2-6, with TRBD1 matching over 8 bases. Germline V gene data show CDR1 as SNHLY and CDR2 as FYNNEI. CDR3 length equals 17 residues. V was clipped by 5 bases and J by 2 bases; unmatched bases: 8. CDR3 sequence (DNA): TGTGCCAGCAGTTTCGACAGGGGCGTAGCTGGGGCCAACGTCCTGACTTTC. Translated, it gives CASSFDRGVAGANVLTF.

The chain links TRBV7-2 to TRBJ2-7; D not resolved. The CDR3 has 14 residues. The V gene's germline CDR1 is SGHTA and CDR2 FQGNSA. The germline V and J ends were trimmed by 2 bases and 3 bases, with 11 bases remaining between them. CDR3 nucleotides: TGTGCCAGCAGCTTACAACTACCCGGCTACGAGCAGTACTTC. Protein: CASSLQLPGYEQYF.

This clonotype has ten or more counts. V gene TRBV12-3 or TRBV12-4 combines with J gene TRBJ2-2, with 9 bases that match TRBD1. V shed 5 bases and J 1 base; nucleotides not matched to a gene: 2. The CDR3 runs to 15 residues. CDR3 protein: CASSNRGRNTGELFF. DNA of the CDR3: TGTGCCAGCAGTAACAGGGGGCGGAACACCGGGGAGCTGTTTTTT.

This clonotype was counted only a few times. V and J are TRBV12-5 and TRBJ2-5; 14 positions match TRBD2. The V gene end was trimmed by 7 bases and the J gene end by 3 bases; junction bases not matched to a gene: 7. Germline V CDR1 and CDR2: LGHNT, FRNRAP. There are 16 residues in the CDR3. The CDR3 DNA reads TGTGCTAGTGCCCTGGGACTAGCGGGAGCCGAAGAGACCCAGTACTTC. It translates to CASALGLAGAEETQYF.

J is TRBJ1-5 and V is TRBV20-1, with D unclear. Per the germline V gene, CDR1 is DFQATT and CDR2 is SNEGSKA (reference sequence). The ends were cut back, 1 base at V and 0 bases at J, with 10 bases in the middle. The CDR3 is 15 amino acids. The CDR3 nucleotides are TGCAGTGCTAGAGGACACCCCTATAGCAATCAGCCCCAGCATTTT. It is translated as CSARGHPYSNQPQHF.

V is TRBV7-3 and J is TRBJ1-2; tentative D call: TRBD1 (5 bases). V lost 5 bases and J lost 4, with 14 bases in between. The germline CDR1 and CDR2 sequences are SGHTA and FQGTGA. The CDR3 spans 14 residues. The CDR3 sequence: CASSRDGQSYGYTF. Here the CDR3 DNA reads TGTGCCAGCAGCCGGGACGGGCAGAGCTATGGCTACACCTTC.

DNA for the CDR3: TGTGCCAGCAGTTACTCGGCCAGGCCGACCACGCATCAGCCCCAGCATTTT. Its protein is CASSYSARPTTHQPQHF. The genes are TRBV6-2 or TRBV6-3 and TRBJ1-5; D ambiguous. V was cut by 0 bases and J by 5 bases, with 17 bases left in between. This CDR3 region has 17 residues. Germline lookup yields CDR1 MNHEY and CDR2 SVGEGT.

This clonotype was seen a handful of times. This CDR3 reads CASSQVKRDGGTQYF. The CDR3, as DNA: TGTGCCAGCAGCCAAGTCAAGAGGGACGGGGGGACCCAGTACTTC. This chain joins TRBV14 and TRBJ2-5, with D maybe TRBD2 (6 bases). There are 15 residues in the CDR3. V dropped 1 base and J dropped 7 bases, with 16 bases sitting between them. Per the germline V gene, CDR1 is SGHDN and CDR2 is FVKESK.

In this sample, this clonotype turned up many times. The chain combines TRBV2 with TRBJ2-2; 11 bases agree with TRBD2. V gave up 5 bases and J gave up 7 bases; unmatched junction bases: 6. This CDR3 contains 15 residues. Germline V gene sequence: CDR1 SNHLY, CDR2 FYNNEI. CDR3 protein: CASSLAGGPVGELFF. The CDR3 coding sequence is TGTGCCAGCAGTTTAGCGGGAGGGCCGGTCGGGGAGCTGTTTTTT.

This clonotype was picked up many times. The chain links TRBV28 to TRBJ1-3, with 8 bases lining up with TRBD1. V trimming: 8 bases; J trimming: 3 bases; junction bases outside the gene matches: 12. The CDR3 consists of 16 residues. CDR1 is MDHEN and CDR2 is SYDVKM in the germline V gene. The CDR3 loop reads CASAHHSTGVGNTIYF. DNA of the CDR3: TGTGCCAGCGCTCACCATTCGACAGGGGTTGGAAACACCATATATTTT.

This rearrangement joins TRBV9 to TRBJ2-1, with D perhaps TRBD1 or TRBD2 (5 bases each). This CDR3 contains 16 residues. Germline CDR1 reads SGDLS; CDR2 reads YYNGEE. V lost 6 bases to trimming and J lost 0 bases, with 16 bases between them. CDR3 coding DNA: TGTGCCAGCACCAGGGACCTACCGAGCTCCTACAATGAGCAGTTCTTC. As protein: CASTRDLPSSYNEQFF.

With regard to this clonotype: One base away lies a much larger clone, so this may be a sequencing read error. The V gene is TRBV7-2, the J gene TRBJ2-3, with 10 bases matching TRBD2. The V gene end was trimmed by 11 bases and the J gene end by 1 base; junction bases not matched to a gene: 12. The CDR3 length is 16 residues. Germline assignment: CDR1 SGHTA and CDR2 FQGNSA. The CDR3 reads CAGSGGADWRTDTQYF. DNA for the CDR3: TGTGCCGGAAGCGGGGGGGCTGATTGGCGCACAGATACGCAGTATTTT.

This chain links TRBV30 with TRBJ2-3, with TRBD2 matching 9 bases. The V segment lost 2 bases and the J segment 7 bases; nucleotides outside the gene matches: 10. Germline CDR1 reads GTSNPN; CDR2 reads SVGIG (reference sequence). This CDR3 contains 15 residues. The CDR3 DNA reads TGTGCCTGGAGTCGGCTAGCGGGACGGTCGAATACGCAGTATTTT. Its translation is CAWSRLAGRSNTQYF.

This clonotype came up a few times. J is TRBJ1-2 and V is TRBV5-1; TRBD1 is a possible D gene (5 bases). Trimming pared 0 bases from V and 7 bases from J, leaving 10 bases between. The CDR3 is 13 amino acids. The germline gives CDR1 SGHRS, CDR2 YFSETQ. CDR3 DNA: TGCGCCAGCAGCTTGGTAGGGGTCGGTGGCTACACCTTC. The encoded protein is CASSLVGVGGYTF.

The chain recombines TRBV28 with TRBJ2-7; TRBD2 matches 10 bases. The CDR3 totals 13 residues. Germline V gene sequence: CDR1 MDHEN, CDR2 SYDVKM. The V gene end was trimmed by 4 bases and the J gene end by 6 bases; junction bases not matched to a gene: 3. DNA of the CDR3: TGTGCCAGCAGTTGGACTAGCGGTAGCGAGCAGTACTTC. It specifies CASSWTSGSEQYF.

There are a few counts of this clonotype. The V gene is TRBV25-1, the J gene TRBJ2-7; either TRBD1 or TRBD2 may fit D (5 bases each). This CDR3 is 14 amino acids long. Trimming stripped 3 bases from V and 6 bases from J, with 15 bases between. Germline values: CDR1 MGHDK, CDR2 SYGVNS. As DNA, the CDR3 is TGTGCCAGCAGTGATTCCGGGACCACGATCGAGCAGTACTTC. This translates into CASSDSGTTIEQYF.

This chain links TRBV6-5 with TRBJ2-7, with 9 positions matching TRBD1. With 2 bases clipped from V and 5 bases from J, the junction kept 7 bases outside the gene matches. The CDR3 has 15 residues. Germline assignment: CDR1 MNHEY and CDR2 SVGAGI. In DNA form, the CDR3 reads TGTGCCAGCAGTTACACAAGGGACAGGGTGCACGAGCAGTACTTC. This translates into CASSYTRDRVHEQYF.

This clonotype was observed at least ten times. The chain is built from TRBV27 and TRBJ1-2, with D possibly TRBD1 on 6 matching bases. The CDR3 sequence is 15 residues long. CDR1 is MNHEY and CDR2 is SMNVEV in the germline V gene (reference sequence). Trimming took off 4 bases at V and 2 bases at J, with 14 bases between the two ends. The CDR3 spells CASSYHPQGNYGYTF. CDR3 DNA sequence: TGTGCCAGCAGTTACCACCCTCAGGGGAACTATGGCTACACCTTC.

This clonotype has ten or more counts. V is TRBV27 and J is TRBJ2-2; 9 bases are a match to TRBD2. The CDR3 sequence is 15 residues long. Germline values: CDR1 MNHEY, CDR2 SMNVEV (reference sequence). Trimming at V came to 2 bases and at J to 7 bases, leaving 5 bases not matched to a gene. The CDR3 coding sequence is TGTGCCAGCAGTTTAGCGGGAGGGCCGTTCGGGGAGCTGTTTTTT. This codes for CASSLAGGPFGELFF.

The chain uses TRBV7-9 and TRBJ2-7; 7 bases agree with TRBD2. The CDR3 length is 14 residues. Germline CDR1 SEHNR, CDR2 FQNEAQ (reference sequence). Trimming cost V 2 bases and J 3 bases; bases outside gene matches: 4. The CDR3 nucleotides are TGTGCCAGCAGCTTACCGGGAGGCCTCTACGAGCAGTACTTC. Its translation is CASSLPGGLYEQYF.